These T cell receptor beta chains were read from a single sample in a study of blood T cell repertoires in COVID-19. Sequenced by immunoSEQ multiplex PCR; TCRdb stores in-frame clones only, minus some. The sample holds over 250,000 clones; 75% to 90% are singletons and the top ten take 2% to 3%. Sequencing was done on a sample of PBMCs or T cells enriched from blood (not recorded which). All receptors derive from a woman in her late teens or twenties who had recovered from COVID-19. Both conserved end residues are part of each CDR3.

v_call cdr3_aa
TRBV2 CASSPTSGGQETQYF
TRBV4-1 CASSQDSTGASSYEQYF
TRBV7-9 CASSLGGSTDPQPQHF
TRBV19 CASSTSLMNTEAFF
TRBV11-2 CASSLYRLAGAETQYF
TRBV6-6 CASSYPGGTQYF
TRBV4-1 CASSQVVTAGAFTDTQYF
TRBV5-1 CASSPSGTGTEAFF
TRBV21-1 CASSPPTDNSPLHF
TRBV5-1 CASSEGQVDQPQHF
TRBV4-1 CASSPQGSSSYEQYF
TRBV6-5 CASSPLGRVQETQYF
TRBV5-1 CASRSAGKVETQYF
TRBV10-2 CASGLADYNEQFF
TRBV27 CASSLNLAGRESTGELFF
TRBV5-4 CASSSGTSGGGTGELFF
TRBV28 CASSRTNTEAFF
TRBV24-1 CATSEGPGTEAFF
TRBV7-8 CASSSDSGGSWYEQFF
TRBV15 CATSRGRGGNTEAFF
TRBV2 CASRSGIPPGQPQHF
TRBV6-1 CASSEDALAGAATQYF
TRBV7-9 CASSPVAGLTDTQYF
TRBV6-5 CASSRDSPHGYTF
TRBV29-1 CSVEMGGDVKTQYF
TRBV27 CASRSGTGNLGTEAFF
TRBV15 CATRQDRGNTEAFF
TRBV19 CASSTGGGGGYTF
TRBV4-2 CASSQHGTSGDADTQYF
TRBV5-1 CASSLEGSGGDEQFF
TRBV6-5 CASSRDSNYGYTF
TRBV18 CASSPLTSGTDTQYF
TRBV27 CASLQTGTGYNEQFF
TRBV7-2 CASSLYGGRGETQYF
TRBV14 CASSPRQGTGSLEQYF
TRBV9 CASSVDGRGLAFF
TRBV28 CASSQQGTLGDYGYTF
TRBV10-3 CAISVAQGYTEAFF
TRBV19 CASSSQGLGTQYF
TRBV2 CASSKLQGSAGEYNEQFF
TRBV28 CASSPETGGNTGELFF
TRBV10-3 CAIRREQGNTEAFF
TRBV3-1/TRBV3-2 CASSRGRDRVNTEAFF
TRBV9 CASSPTGAPFGYTF
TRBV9 CASSAHGTHYGYTF
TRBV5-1 CASSFSRGNEKLFF
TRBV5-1 CASRSRGGWGNNEQFF
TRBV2 CASGLSNTEAFF
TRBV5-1 CASSSRSSGVYQETQYF
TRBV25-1 CASSEFMAGRGAIYF
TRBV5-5 CASSPGVRDADYGYTF
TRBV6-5 CASSPGGMNTEAFF